The subject of this entry is one T cell receptor (beta chain). Its cognate antigen is unknown. There are 12 residues in the CDR3. Trimming took 6 bases from V and 5 from J, leaving 10 bases between them. The germline gives CDR1 MDHEN, CDR2 SYDVKM. The data derive from a study of PD-1 blockade in classical Hodgkin lymphoma. General observations from the study: Baseline diversity in complete responders resembled that of newly diagnosed patients. Newly diagnosed patients had baseline TCR diversity that was reportedly lower than that of healthy donors. By C4D1 there was a significant rise in CD4+ TCR diversity but not in CD8+ TCR diversity.

Time point indicated: cycle 4 day 1 (C4D1), after less than seven weeks of nivolumab. No patient escaped relapse after autologous stem cell transplantation, and brentuximab vedotin exposure varied. The method was immunoSEQ multiplex PCR; TCRdb's version includes in-frame clones alone and lacks a portion of them. The top ten hold under 3.5% of the sample, which has about 89,000 clones, less than 95% seen once. Sequenced here: peripheral blood mononuclear cells (PBMCs), sampled before the fourth cycle of nivolumab. The V and J genes are TRBV28 and TRBJ1-2; D is unclear. The receptor comes from a human donor with classical Hodgkin lymphoma. CDR3 amino acids: CASSPPVYGYTF. CDR3 DNA: TGTGCCAGCAGCCCCCCTGTTTATGGCTACACCTTC.